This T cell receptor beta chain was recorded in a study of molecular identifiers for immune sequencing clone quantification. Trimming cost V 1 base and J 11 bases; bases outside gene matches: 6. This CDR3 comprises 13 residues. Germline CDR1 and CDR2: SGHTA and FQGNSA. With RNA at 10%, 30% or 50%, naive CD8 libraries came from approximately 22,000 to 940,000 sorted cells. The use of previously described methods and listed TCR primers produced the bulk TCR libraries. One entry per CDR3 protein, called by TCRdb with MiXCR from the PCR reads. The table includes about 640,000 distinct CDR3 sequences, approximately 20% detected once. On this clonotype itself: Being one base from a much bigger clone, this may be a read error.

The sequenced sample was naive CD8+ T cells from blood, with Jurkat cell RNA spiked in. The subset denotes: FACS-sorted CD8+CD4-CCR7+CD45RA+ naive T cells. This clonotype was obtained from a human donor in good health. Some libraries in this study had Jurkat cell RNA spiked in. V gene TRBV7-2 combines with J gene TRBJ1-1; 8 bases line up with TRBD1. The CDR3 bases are TGTGCCAGCAGCTTAGACAGGGGGGATCGTGCTTTCTTT. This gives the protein CASSLDRGDRAFF.